The entry below gives a single T cell receptor beta chain sequence along with its context. The junction does not match germline at one end; this may be a read error. This specimen belongs to a study of T cell responses to AZD1222 COVID-19 vaccine. The CDR3 length is 12 residues. Per germline, CDR1 SEHNR and CDR2 FQNEAQ (reference sequence). TCRdb's copy holds only in-frame clones and misses some; the assay was immunoSEQ multiplex PCR. The sample lists 100,000 to 150,000 clones, 90% occurring once. The chain uses TRBV7-9 and TRBJ2-7, with D tentatively TRBD1 or TRBD2 (6 bases each). This clonotype was obtained from an adult in good health. Source: peripheral blood, taken on day 0 of AZD1222 vaccination. CDR3 coding DNA: TGTGCCAGCACCTTAGGGGGGTACGAGCAGTACTTC. This codes for CASTLGGYEQYF. Based on the CDR3 plus reference TRBV7-9 and TRBJ2-7, the full variable domain is DTGVSQNPRHKITKRGQNVTFRCDPISEHNRLYWYRQTLGQGPEFLTYFQNEAQLEKSRLLSDRFSAERPKGSFSTLEIQRTEQGDSAMYLCASTLGGYEQYFGPGTRLTVT.